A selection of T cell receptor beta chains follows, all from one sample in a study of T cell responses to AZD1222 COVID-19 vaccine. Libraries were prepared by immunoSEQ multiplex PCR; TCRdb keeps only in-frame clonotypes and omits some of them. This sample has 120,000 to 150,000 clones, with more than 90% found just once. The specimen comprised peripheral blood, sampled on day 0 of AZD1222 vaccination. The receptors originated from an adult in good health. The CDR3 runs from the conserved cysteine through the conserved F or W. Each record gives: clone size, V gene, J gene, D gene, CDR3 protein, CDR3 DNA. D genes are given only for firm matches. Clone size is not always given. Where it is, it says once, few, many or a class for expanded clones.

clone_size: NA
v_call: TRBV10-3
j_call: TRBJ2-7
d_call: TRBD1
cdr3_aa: CAISSRDSYEQYF
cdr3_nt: TGTGCCATCAGTTCCCGGGACAGCTACGAGCAGTACTTC

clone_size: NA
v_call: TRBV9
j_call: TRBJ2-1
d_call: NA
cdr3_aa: CASSINGEQFF
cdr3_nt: TGTGCCAGCAGCATAAATGGTGAGCAGTTCTTC

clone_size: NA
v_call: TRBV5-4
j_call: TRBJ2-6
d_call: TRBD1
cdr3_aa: CASSPRYRGTGANVLTF
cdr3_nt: TGTGCCAGCAGCCCGCGATACAGGGGAACTGGGGCCAACGTCCTGACTTTC

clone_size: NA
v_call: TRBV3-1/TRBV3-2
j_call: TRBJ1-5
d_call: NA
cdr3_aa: CASSQDSTGQPQHF
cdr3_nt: TGTGCCAGCAGCCAAGATTCAACTGGCCAGCCCCAGCATTTT

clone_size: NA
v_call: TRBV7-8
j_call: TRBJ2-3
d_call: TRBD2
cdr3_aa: CASSPRAGFTDTQYF
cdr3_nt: TGTGCCAGCAGCCCCAGAGCGGGGTTCACAGATACGCAGTATTTT

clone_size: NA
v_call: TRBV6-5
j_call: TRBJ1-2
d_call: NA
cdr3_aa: CASTPPKDGYGYTF
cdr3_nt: TGTGCCAGCACCCCTCCCAAAGACGGTTATGGCTACACCTTC

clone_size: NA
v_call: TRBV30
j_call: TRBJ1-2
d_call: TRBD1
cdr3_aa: CAWSVGQGGGYTF
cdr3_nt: TGTGCCTGGAGTGTAGGGCAGGGGGGCGGCTACACCTTC

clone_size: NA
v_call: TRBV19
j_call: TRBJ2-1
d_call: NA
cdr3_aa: CASRGGGPYNEQFF
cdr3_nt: TGTGCCAGTAGAGGGGGAGGGCCCTACAATGAGCAGTTCTTC

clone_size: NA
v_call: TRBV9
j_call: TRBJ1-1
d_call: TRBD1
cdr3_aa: CASSDRGGVKDTEAFF
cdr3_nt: TGTGCCAGCAGCGACAGGGGCGGGGTAAAGGACACTGAAGCTTTCTTT

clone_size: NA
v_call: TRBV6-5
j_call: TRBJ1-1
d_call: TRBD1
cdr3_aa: CASGQGDTEAFF
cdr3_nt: TGTGCCAGTGGACAGGGGGACACTGAAGCTTTCTTT

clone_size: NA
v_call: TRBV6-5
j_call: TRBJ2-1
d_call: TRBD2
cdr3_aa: CASSYLLAGGNEQFF
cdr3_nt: TGTGCCAGCAGTTACCTTCTAGCGGGAGGTAATGAGCAGTTCTTC

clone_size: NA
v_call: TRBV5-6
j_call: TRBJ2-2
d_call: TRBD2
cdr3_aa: CASSFPSGSRRTGELFF
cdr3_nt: TGTGCCAGCAGCTTTCCTAGCGGGAGTCGTCGAACCGGGGAGCTGTTTTTT

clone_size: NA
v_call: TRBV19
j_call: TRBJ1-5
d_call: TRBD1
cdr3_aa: CASTSGGGKSNQPQHF
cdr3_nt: TGTGCCAGTACCAGTGGAGGGGGCAAAAGCAATCAGCCCCAGCATTTT

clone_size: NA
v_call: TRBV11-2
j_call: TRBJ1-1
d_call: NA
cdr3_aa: CASSLGTGTRPPNTEAFF
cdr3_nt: TGTGCCAGCAGCTTAGGTACCGGGACAAGGCCCCCAAACACTGAAGCTTTCTTT

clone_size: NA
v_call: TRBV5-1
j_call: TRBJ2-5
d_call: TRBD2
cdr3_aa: CASSLGVSGRLQETQYF
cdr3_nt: TGCGCCAGCAGCTTGGGGGTTAGCGGGAGGCTACAAGAGACCCAGTACTTC

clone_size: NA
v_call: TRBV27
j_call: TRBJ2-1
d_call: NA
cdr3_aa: CASRVAESSYNEQFF
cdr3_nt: TGTGCCAGCAGGGTAGCGGAGAGCTCCTACAATGAGCAGTTCTTC

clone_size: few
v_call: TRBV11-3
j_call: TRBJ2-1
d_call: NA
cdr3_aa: CASSPSANNEQFF
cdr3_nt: TGTGCCAGCAGCCCCTCCGCGAACAATGAGCAGTTCTTC

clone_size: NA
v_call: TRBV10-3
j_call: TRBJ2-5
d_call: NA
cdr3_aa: CAIKVGETQYF
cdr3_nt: TGTGCCATCAAGGTCGGGGAGACCCAGTACTTC

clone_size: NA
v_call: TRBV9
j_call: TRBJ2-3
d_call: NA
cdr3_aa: CASSTRTASRADTQYF
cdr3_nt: TGTGCCAGCAGCACACGGACTGCCTCGAGAGCAGATACGCAGTATTTT

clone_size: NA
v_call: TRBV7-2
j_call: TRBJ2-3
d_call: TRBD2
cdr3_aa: CASSLMAAGGDTQYF
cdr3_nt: TGTGCCAGCAGCTTGATGGCAGCGGGAGGAGATACGCAGTATTTT

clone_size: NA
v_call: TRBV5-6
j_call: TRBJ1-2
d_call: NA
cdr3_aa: CASSPGHSNYGYTF
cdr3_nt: TGTGCCAGCAGCCCGGGACACTCTAACTATGGCTACACCTTC